Each of the 8 T cell receptor beta chains below was sequenced from the same sample in a study of response to subunit inactivated influenza vaccine. MiXCR, run by TCRdb on the RT-PCR reads, gives a single entry per CDR3 protein. The sample has some 160,000 distinct CDR3 sequences; roughly 10% are singletons. The sequences come from non-naive T cells sorted from PBMCs, collected more than 35 days after vaccination. The receptors derive from a man aged 45 to 65 who received an inactivated influenza vaccine.

In this sample, this clonotype turned up a few times. The chain joins TRBV7-2 to TRBJ2-3; D gene uncertain. CDR3 size: 15 residues. V was clipped by 1 base and J by 5 bases, with 13 bases between them. The germline V gene has CDR1 SGHTA and CDR2 FQGNSA. CDR3 sequence (DNA): TGTGCCAGCAGCTTAGTCTCAGGACCAATAGATACGCAGTATTTT. It is translated as CASSLVSGPIDTQYF.

This clonotype was detected only a few times. The chain is built from TRBV11-3 and TRBJ2-2; 9 nucleotides agree with TRBD1. Germline-derived CDR1 and CDR2 are SGHNT and YENEEA. The ends lost 5 bases at V and 3 bases at J; junction bases unmatched: 7. The CDR3 loop spans 16 amino acids. CDR3 sequence reads: CASSPGQGSYTGELFF. The CDR3 DNA sequence: TGTGCCAGCAGCCCGGGACAGGGATCTTACACCGGGGAGCTGTTTTTT.

This clonotype turned up a few times. The CDR3 DNA follows: TGTGCCAGCAGCTTAGATTATGGCTACACCTTC. It specifies CASSLDYGYTF. The chain recombines TRBV7-9 with TRBJ1-2, with D uncertain. This CDR3 has 11 residues. CDR1 is SEHNR, CDR2 FQNEAQ, per germline (reference sequence). The V end lost 1 base, the J end lost 5 bases, and 2 bases lay between the germline ends.

The sample holds many counts of this clonotype. This chain links TRBV6-2 or TRBV6-3 with TRBJ1-4; TRBD1 aligns across 8 bases. The CDR3 loop spans 16 amino acids. V lost 2 bases and J lost 5; bases outside the gene matches: 7. The germline V gene has CDR1 MNHEY and CDR2 SVGEGT. CDR3 region: CASSYLRDRTNEKLFF. CDR3 nucleotides: TGTGCCAGCAGTTACCTCCGGGACAGGACAAATGAAAAACTGTTTTTT.

The chain has TRBV9 and TRBJ2-2, with TRBD2 matching 7 bases. CDR3 length equals 17 residues. Germline V gives CDR1 SGDLS, CDR2 YYNGEE. Trimming took 3 bases from V and 7 from J; bases not matched to a gene: 15. CDR3 region: CASSGLISGWAIGELFF. CDR3 bases: TGTGCCAGCAGCGGTCTCATTAGCGGGTGGGCCATCGGGGAGCTGTTTTTT.

V and J are TRBV10-3 and TRBJ2-7, with TRBD1 matching 7 bases. The germline V gene has CDR1 ENHRY and CDR2 SYGVKD. The CDR3 runs 15 residues. The ends lost 10 bases at V and 3 bases at J; junction bases unmatched: 15. CDR3 DNA: TGTGCCACCGTCGGGATCGGGACAGCTTTCTACGAGCAGTACTTC. Translated, it gives CATVGIGTAFYEQYF.

There are a few counts of this clonotype. The V call is TRBV6-2 or TRBV6-3, the J call TRBJ2-2, with D hard to call. This CDR3 region has 12 residues. Germline assignment: CDR1 MNHEY and CDR2 SVGEGT. V lost 2 bases and J 9 bases, leaving 7 bases between the germline ends. Here the CDR3 DNA reads TGTGCCAGCAGTTACCACACTTGGGAGCTGTTTTTT. Protein sequence: CASSYHTWELFF.

This chain uses TRBV6-2 or TRBV6-3 with TRBJ2-4, with D unclear. The V gene lost 2 bases and the J gene lost 0 bases, with 8 bases spanning the gap. The germline V gene encodes CDR1 MNHEY and CDR2 SVGEGT. The CDR3 sequence is 15 residues long. CDR3 protein: CASSYILLAKNIQYF. The DNA for the CDR3 is TGTGCCAGCAGTTACATTTTACTAGCCAAAAACATTCAGTACTTC.